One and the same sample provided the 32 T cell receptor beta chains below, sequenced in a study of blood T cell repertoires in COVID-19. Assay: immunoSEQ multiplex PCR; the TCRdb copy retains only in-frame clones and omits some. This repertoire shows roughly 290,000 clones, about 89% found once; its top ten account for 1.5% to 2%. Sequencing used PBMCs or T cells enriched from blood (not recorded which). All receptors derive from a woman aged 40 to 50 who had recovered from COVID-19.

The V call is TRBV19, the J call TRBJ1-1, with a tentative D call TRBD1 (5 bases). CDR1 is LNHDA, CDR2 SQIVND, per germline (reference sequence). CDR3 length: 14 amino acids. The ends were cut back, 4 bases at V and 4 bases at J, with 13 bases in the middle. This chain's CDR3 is CASSNSRAVTEAFF. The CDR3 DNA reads TGTGCCAGTAGTAACTCCAGGGCTGTCACTGAAGCTTTCTTT.

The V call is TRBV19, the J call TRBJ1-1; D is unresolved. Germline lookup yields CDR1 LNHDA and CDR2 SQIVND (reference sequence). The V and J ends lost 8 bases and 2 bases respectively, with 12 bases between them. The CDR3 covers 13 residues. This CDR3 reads CASLVGRNTEAFF. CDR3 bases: TGTGCCAGTTTGGTGGGGAGAAACACTGAAGCTTTCTTT.

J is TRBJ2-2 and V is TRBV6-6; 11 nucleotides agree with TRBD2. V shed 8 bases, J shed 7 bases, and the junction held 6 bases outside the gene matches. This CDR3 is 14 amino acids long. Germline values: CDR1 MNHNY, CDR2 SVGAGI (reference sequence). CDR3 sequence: CASVDSGRGGELFF. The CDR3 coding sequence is TGTGCCAGCGTGGATAGCGGGAGGGGCGGGGAGCTGTTTTTT.

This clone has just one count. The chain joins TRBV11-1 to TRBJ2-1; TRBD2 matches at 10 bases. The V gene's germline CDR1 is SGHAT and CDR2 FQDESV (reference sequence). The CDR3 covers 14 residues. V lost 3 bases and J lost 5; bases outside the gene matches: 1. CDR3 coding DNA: TGTGCCAGCAGCTTCGGACTAGCGGACAATGAGCAGTTCTTC. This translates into CASSFGLADNEQFF.

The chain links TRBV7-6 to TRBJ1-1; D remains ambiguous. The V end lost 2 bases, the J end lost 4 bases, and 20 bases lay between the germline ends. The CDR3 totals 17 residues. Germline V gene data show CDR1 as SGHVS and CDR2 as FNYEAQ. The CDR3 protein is CASSLLRGRFGGTEAFF. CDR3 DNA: TGTGCCAGCAGCTTACTCCGGGGTAGGTTTGGCGGCACTGAAGCTTTCTTT.

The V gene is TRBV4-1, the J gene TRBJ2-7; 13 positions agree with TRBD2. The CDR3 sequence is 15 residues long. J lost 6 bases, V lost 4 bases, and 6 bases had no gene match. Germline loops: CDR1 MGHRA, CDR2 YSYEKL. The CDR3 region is CASSPTSGRASEQYF. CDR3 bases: TGCGCCAGCAGCCCTACTAGCGGGAGGGCCAGCGAGCAGTACTTC.

CDR3 protein: CASSSGTGGVQPQHF. The CDR3 coding sequence is TGTGCCAGCAGCTCCGGGACAGGGGGGGTTCAGCCCCAGCATTTT. The chain couples TRBV5-8 to TRBJ1-5; 11 positions agree with TRBD1. Germline lookup yields CDR1 SGHTS and CDR2 YDEGEE. CDR3 length: 15 residues. V shed 3 bases, J shed 6 bases, and the junction held 5 bases outside the gene matches.

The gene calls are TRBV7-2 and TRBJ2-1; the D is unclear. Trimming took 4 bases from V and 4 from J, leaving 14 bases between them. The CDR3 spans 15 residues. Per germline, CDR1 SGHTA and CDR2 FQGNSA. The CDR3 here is CASSSPRGRYNEQFF. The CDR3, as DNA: TGTGCCAGCAGCTCTCCCAGAGGCAGATACAATGAGCAGTTCTTC.

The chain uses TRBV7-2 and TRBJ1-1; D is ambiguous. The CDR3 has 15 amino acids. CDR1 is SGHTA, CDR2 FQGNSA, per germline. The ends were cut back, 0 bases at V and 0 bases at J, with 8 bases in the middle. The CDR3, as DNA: TGTGCCAGCAGCTTAGCCGCAGGCGTGAACACTGAAGCTTTCTTT. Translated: CASSLAAGVNTEAFF.

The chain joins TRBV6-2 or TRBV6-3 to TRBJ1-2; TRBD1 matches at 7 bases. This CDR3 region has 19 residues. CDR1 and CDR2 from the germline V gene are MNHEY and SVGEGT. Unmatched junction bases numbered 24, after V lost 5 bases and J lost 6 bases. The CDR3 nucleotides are TGTGCCAGCAGTGACTTCAAGAAAGGACAGGCGACTTTTGGAGATGGCTACACCTTC. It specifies CASSDFKKGQATFGDGYTF.

The CDR3 reads CASSSADYEQYF. Written as DNA, the CDR3 is TGTGCCAGCAGCTCGGCGGACTACGAGCAGTACTTC. This chain links TRBV7-9 with TRBJ2-7; D not resolved. Germline V CDR1 and CDR2: SEHNR, FQNEAQ (reference sequence). V was trimmed by 4 bases and J by 3 bases, leaving 7 bases between them. CDR3 length equals 12 residues.

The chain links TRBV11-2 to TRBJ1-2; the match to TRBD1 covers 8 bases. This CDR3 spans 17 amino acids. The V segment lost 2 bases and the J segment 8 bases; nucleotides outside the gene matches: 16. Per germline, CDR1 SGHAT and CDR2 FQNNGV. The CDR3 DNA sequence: TGTGCCAGCAGCTTATGGCCCCCAGGACAGGGTTCGGAGGGCTACACCTTC. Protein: CASSLWPPGQGSEGYTF.

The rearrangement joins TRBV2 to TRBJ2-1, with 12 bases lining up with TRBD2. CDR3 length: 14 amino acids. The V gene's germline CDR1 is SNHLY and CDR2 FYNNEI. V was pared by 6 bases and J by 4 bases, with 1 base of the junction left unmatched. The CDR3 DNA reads TGTGCCAGCAGGGGACTAGCGGGTTACAATGAGCAGTTCTTC. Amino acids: CASRGLAGYNEQFF. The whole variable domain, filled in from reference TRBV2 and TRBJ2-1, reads EPEVTQTPSHQVTQMGQEVILRCVPISNHLYFYWYRQILGQKVEFLVSFYNNEISEKSEIFDDQFSVERPDGSNFTLKIRSTKLEDSAMYFCASRGLAGYNEQFFGPGTRLTVL.

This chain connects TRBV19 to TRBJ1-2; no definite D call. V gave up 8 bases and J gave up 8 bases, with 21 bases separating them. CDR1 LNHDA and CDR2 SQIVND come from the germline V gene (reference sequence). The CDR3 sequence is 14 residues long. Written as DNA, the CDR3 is TGTGCCAGTTCTAGCTACAGACTCCGACGGGGCTACACCTTC. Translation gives CASSSYRLRRGYTF.

The CDR3 region is CASSLVGVGAYEQYF. The CDR3 nucleotides read TGTGCCAGCAGTCTCGTGGGCGTGGGGGCTTACGAGCAGTACTTC. The V and J genes are TRBV6-2 or TRBV6-3 and TRBJ2-7, with a tentative D call TRBD1 (6 bases). The germline CDR1 and CDR2 sequences are MNHEY and SVGEGT. The length of the CDR3 is 15 residues. Deletions cut 5 bases from V and 4 bases from J, with 18 bases between.

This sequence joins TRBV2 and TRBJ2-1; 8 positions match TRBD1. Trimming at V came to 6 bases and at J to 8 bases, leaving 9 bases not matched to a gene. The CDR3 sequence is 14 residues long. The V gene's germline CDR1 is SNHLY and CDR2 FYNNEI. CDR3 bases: TGTGCCAGCAGCTCTCCGGACAGGGCCCATGAGCAGTTCTTC. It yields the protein CASSSPDRAHEQFF.

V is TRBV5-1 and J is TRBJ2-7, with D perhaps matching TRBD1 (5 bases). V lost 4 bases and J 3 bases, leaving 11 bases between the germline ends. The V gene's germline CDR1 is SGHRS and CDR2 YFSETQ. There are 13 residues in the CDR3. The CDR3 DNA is TGCGCCAGCAGCACAGGAGAAGGCTACGAGCAGTACTTC. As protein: CASSTGEGYEQYF.

This chain's CDR3 is CASRGTPPDTQYF. CDR3 bases: TGTGCCAGCAGGGGGACTCCCCCGGATACGCAGTATTTT. V gene TRBV6-5 combines with J gene TRBJ2-3; tentatively, D is TRBD2 (6 bases). The CDR3 extends over 13 amino acids. The ends were cut back, 6 bases at V and 6 bases at J, with 13 bases in the middle. Looked up from germline, CDR1 is MNHEY and CDR2 is SVGAGI.

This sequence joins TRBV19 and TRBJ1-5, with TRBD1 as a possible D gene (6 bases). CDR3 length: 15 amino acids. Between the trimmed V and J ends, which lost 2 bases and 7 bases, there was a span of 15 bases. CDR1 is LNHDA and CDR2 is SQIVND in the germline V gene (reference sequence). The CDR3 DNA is TGTGCCAGTAGTATAATTGGGACACTGATGCAGCCCCAGCATTTT. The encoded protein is CASSIIGTLMQPQHF.

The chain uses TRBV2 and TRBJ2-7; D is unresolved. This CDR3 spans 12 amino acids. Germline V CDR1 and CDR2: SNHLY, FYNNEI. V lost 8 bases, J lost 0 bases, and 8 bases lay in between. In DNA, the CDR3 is TGTGCCAGCTGTACAGCCTCCTACGAGCAGTACTTC. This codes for CASCTASYEQYF.

DNA of the CDR3: TGTGCCAGCTCACGGGGGACAAAAAACTATGGCTACACCTTC. This codes for CASSRGTKNYGYTF. V usage is TRBV18 and J usage is TRBJ1-2; tentatively, D is TRBD1 (6 bases). Germline-derived CDR1 and CDR2 are KGHSH and LQKENI. There are 14 residues in the CDR3. V dropped 4 bases and J dropped 2 bases, with 11 bases sitting between them.

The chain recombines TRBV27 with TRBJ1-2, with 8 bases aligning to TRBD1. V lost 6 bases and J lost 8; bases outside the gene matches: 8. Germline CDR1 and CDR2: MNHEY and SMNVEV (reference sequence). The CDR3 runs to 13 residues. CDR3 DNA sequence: TGTGCCAGCAGCCCACGGGACAGGCCAGGCTACACCTTC. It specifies CASSPRDRPGYTF.

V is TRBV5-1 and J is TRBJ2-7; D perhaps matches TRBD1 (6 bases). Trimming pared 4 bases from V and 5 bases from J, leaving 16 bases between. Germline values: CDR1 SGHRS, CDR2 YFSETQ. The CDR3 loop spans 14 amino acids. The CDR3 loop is CASSRKLGGDEQYF. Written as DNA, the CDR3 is TGCGCCAGCAGCAGAAAACTAGGGGGTGACGAGCAGTACTTC.

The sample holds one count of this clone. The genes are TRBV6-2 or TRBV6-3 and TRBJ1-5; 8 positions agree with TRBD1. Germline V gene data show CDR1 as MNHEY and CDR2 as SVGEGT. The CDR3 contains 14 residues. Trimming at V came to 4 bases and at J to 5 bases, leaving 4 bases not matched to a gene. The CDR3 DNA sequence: TGTGCCAGCAGTTGGACAGGGACGGATCAGCCCCAGCATTTT. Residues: CASSWTGTDQPQHF.

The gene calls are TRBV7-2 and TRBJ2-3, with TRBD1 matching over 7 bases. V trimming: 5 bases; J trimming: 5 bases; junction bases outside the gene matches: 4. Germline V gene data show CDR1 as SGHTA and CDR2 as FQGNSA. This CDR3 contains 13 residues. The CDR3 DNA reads TGTGCCAGCAGCGTAAGGGGGCAAGATACGCAGTATTTT. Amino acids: CASSVRGQDTQYF.

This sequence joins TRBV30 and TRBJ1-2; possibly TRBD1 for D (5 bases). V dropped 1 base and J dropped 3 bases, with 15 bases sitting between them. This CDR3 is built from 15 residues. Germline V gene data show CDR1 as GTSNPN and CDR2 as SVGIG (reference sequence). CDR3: CAWSEFGQGDYGYTF. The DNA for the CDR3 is TGTGCCTGGAGTGAGTTCGGGCAGGGCGACTATGGCTACACCTTC.

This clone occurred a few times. DNA of the CDR3: TGTGCCAGCAGTCGGGACAGGGGGCTCACAACTAATGAAAAACTGTTTTTT. Protein sequence: CASSRDRGLTTNEKLFF. This chain links TRBV6-6 with TRBJ1-4; 12 nucleotides align to TRBD1. V shed 5 bases, J shed 0 bases, and the junction held 4 bases outside the gene matches. From germline, CDR1 is MNHNY and CDR2 SVGAGI (reference sequence). The CDR3 is 17 residues long.

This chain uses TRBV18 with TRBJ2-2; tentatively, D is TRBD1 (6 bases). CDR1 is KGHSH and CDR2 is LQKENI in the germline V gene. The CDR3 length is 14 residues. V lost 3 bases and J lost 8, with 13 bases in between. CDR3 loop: CASSPDRTGGELFF. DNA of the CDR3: TGTGCCAGCTCACCGGACAGAACTGGAGGGGAGCTGTTTTTT. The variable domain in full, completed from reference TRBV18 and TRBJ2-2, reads NAGVMQNPRHLVRRRGQEARLRCSPMKGHSHVYWYRQLPEEGLKFMVYLQKENIIDESGMPKERFSAEFPKEGPSILRIQQVVRGDSAAYFCASSPDRTGGELFFGEGSRLTVL.

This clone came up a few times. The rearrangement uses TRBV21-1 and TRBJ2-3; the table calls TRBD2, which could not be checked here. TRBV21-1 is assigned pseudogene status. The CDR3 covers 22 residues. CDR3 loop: CASTPWGGPRGTSGTARDTQYF. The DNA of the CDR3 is TGTGCCAGCACCCCATGGGGGGGACCTCGAGGGACTAGCGGGACAGCGAGGGATACGCAGTATTTT.

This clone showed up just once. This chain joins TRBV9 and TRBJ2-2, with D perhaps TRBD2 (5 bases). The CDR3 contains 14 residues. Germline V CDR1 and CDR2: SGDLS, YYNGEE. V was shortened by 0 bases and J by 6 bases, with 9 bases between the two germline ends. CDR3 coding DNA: TGTGCCAGCAGCGTAGCTACTAGTCCCGGGGAGCTGTTTTTT. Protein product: CASSVATSPGELFF.

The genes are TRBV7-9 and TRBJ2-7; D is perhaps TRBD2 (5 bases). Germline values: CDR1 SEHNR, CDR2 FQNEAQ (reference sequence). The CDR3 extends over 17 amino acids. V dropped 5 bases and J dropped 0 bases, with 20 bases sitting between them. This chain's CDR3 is CASSPRPGFLGSYEQYF. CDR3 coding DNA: TGTGCCAGCAGCCCACGGCCGGGGTTCTTAGGCTCCTACGAGCAGTACTTC.

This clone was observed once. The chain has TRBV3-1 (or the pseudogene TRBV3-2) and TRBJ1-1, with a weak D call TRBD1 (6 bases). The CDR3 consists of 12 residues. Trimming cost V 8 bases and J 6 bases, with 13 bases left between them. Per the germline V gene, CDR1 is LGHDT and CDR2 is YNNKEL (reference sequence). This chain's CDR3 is CASGRGAPEAFF. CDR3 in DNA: TGTGCCAGCGGTCGGGGGGCCCCTGAAGCTTTCTTT.